This entry describes one TCR beta chain. Its antigen is currently unknown. Germline-derived CDR1 and CDR2 are MGHDK and SYGVNS. V was pared by 2 bases and J by 6 bases, with 16 bases between. There are 15 residues in the CDR3. The sample belongs to a study of T cell repertoires in cytomegalovirus infection. MiXCR, run by TCRdb on the reads, gives a single entry per CDR3 protein. Among hundreds of thousands of distinct CDR3 sequences listed, around a third were seen once. The chain employs TRBV25-1 and TRBJ1-1, with D tentatively TRBD1 (6 bases). This sample comprised cultured PBMCs, obtained from culture after CMV antigen stimulation. This receptor was taken from a human donor in good health (CMV status not recorded). Some clones in this sample may be carry-over from other donors' samples. The CDR3 sequence: CASSEQTGLIAEAFF. The CDR3 DNA reads as TGTGCCAGCAGTGAACAAACAGGGCTTATCGCTGAAGCTTTCTTT.